Given below is one T cell receptor beta chain in context. Its antigen is unidentified. The method was immunoSEQ multiplex PCR; TCRdb's version includes in-frame clones alone and lacks a portion of them. The sample lists about 64,000 clones; around 90% were seen once. These data are taken from a study of lymphopenia after photon versus proton radiotherapy. Study-wide points: Post-nadir TCR diversity decline inversely tracked overall survival among those who died. Better survival with proton therapy was suggested as possible, not demonstrated.

CDR1 and CDR2 from the germline V gene are MNHNY and SVGAGI (reference sequence). V gave up 0 bases and J gave up 6 bases, with 4 bases separating them. This CDR3 contains 12 residues. Specimen: peripheral blood, collected from a patient treated with proton-based radiotherapy. This sequence was found in an elderly man with esophageal cancer. The chain employs TRBV6-6 and TRBJ2-3; no firm D call. CDR3 in amino acids: CASSYSFDTQYF. CDR3 nucleotides: TGTGCCAGCAGTTACTCATTCGATACGCAGTATTTT.